Below, 3 T cell receptor beta chains from the same sample are listed, as sequenced in a study of blood T cell repertoires in COVID-19. Generated by immunoSEQ multiplex PCR, the TCRdb table keeps only in-frame clones and is missing some. The data show tens of thousands of clones, around 89% seen once. The source material was peripheral blood. These receptors were collected from a man between 65 and 85 years old with active or convalescent COVID-19.

This chain connects TRBV28 to TRBJ2-1, with 7 bases lining up with TRBD2. Germline V gene sequence: CDR1 MDHEN, CDR2 SYDVKM. The V and J ends lost 5 bases and 7 bases, in that order; junction bases with no gene match: 8. The length of the CDR3 is 14 residues. CDR3 residues: CASSRASGLNEQFF. The CDR3 region has the DNA TGTGCCAGCAGTCGGGCTAGCGGTTTAAATGAGCAGTTCTTC. The complete variable domain, with remaining parts taken from reference TRBV28 and TRBJ2-1, reads DVKVTQSSRYLVKRTGEKVFLECVQDMDHENMFWYRQDPGLGLRLIYFSYDVKMKEKGDIPEGYSVSREKKERFSLILESASTNQTSMYLCASSRASGLNEQFFGPGTRLTVL.

The chain joins TRBV19 to TRBJ1-5; a possible D gene is TRBD1 (6 bases). V lost 0 bases and J 0 bases, leaving 18 bases between the germline ends. Germline V gene sequence: CDR1 LNHDA, CDR2 SQIVND (reference sequence). CDR3 length: 19 residues. As DNA, the CDR3 is TGTGCCAGTAGTATAGAAGGGGACACCAGATCTTATAGCAATCAGCCCCAGCATTTT. It specifies CASSIEGDTRSYSNQPQHF.

V gene TRBV5-4 combines with J gene TRBJ2-2; 7 bases fit TRBD2. The junction had 13 bases not matched to a gene; V was cut back by 3 bases and J by 11 bases. Germline loops: CDR1 SGHNT, CDR2 YYREEE (reference sequence). This CDR3 spans 15 amino acids. CDR3 protein: CASSYPGLLKYELFF. For the CDR3, the DNA is TGTGCCAGCAGCTATCCGGGACTACTTAAGTACGAGCTGTTTTTT.